This TCR beta chain derives from a study of T-cell reconstitution after alpha-beta-depleted transplantation in children. This clonotype has a handful of counts. Unique molecular identifiers were used to barcode this TCRbeta library. A single record per CDR3 protein comes from TCRdb applying MiXCR to the PCR reads. The sample includes around 380,000 distinct CDR3 sequences, about a tenth seen only once; the top ten take 4.5% to 7%. Between the trimmed V and J ends, which lost 2 bases and 5 bases, there was a span of 16 bases. Germline CDR1 reads ENHRY; CDR2 reads SYGVKD. This CDR3 has 15 amino acids. The chain employs TRBV10-3 and TRBJ2-7, with D perhaps TRBD2 (5 bases). The sequence was collected from a human donor who donated a stem cell graft to a child with acute myeloid leukemia. This sample comprised PBMCs from the stem cell graft donor, obtained from the stem cell graft. In nucleotides, the CDR3 is TGTGCCATCAGTGAGCCGGCGGCGGGCCCCAACGAGCAGTACGTC. This gives the protein CAISEPAAGPNEQYV.